Listed below are T cell receptor beta chains from one sample, sequenced in a study of cytomegalovirus exposure and HLA in healthy donors. Data came from immunoSEQ multiplex PCR; TCRdb stores just in-frame clones and leaves some out. The sample is made up of some 150,000 clones, and the top ten hold 0.65% to 0.9% of it. The sample taken for sequencing was PBMCs. The source is a woman between 18 and 29 years old in good health and CMV-seropositive. Each CDR3 is given with its conserved first and last residue. D genes are given only for firm matches.

j_call,d_call,v_call,cdr3_nt,cdr3_aa
TRBJ1-2,TRBD1,TRBV7-9,TGTGCCAGCAGCTTACCAGGACAGGGGGCGGGTGGCTACACCTTC,CASSLPGQGAGGYTF
TRBJ2-2,-,TRBV27,TGTGCCAGCAGTTTGGGGCGCACCGGGGAGCTGTTTTTT,CASSLGRTGELFF
TRBJ1-6,TRBD1,TRBV7-2,TGTGCCAGCAGCCCGACAGGGTACGGTTCACCCCTCCACTTT,CASSPTGYGSPLHF
TRBJ2-3,TRBD2,TRBV30,TGTGCCTGGAGTGGGGGACTAGCGGGAGGGCCTGGCACAGATACGCAGTATTTT,CAWSGGLAGGPGTDTQYF
TRBJ1-2,-,TRBV10-3,TGTGCCATCAGTGGGGGGGGATATGACTATGGCTACACCTTC,CAISGGGYDYGYTF
TRBJ1-5,-,TRBV19,TGTGCCAGTTCTTTTCTAGGGGTCGATCAGCCCCAGCATTTT,CASSFLGVDQPQHF
TRBJ2-7,TRBD1,TRBV7-2,TGTGCCAGCAGCTTAGGGACAGGAGTCTACGAGCAGTACTTC,CASSLGTGVYEQYF
TRBJ1-6,-,TRBV5-1,TGCGCCAGCAGCCCCGAGGGGGGGAGGTCACCCCTCCACTTT,CASSPEGGRSPLHF
TRBJ1-1,TRBD1,TRBV5-5,TGTGCCAGCAGCTTCGGGACAGGGGGCGGTTTTACTGAAGCTTTCTTT,CASSFGTGGGFTEAFF
TRBJ2-7,TRBD2,TRBV5-1,TGCGCCAGCAGCTTGTGGGGTAGCGGGTACTCCTACGAGCGGTACTTC,CASSLWGSGYSYERYF
TRBJ1-1,TRBD1,TRBV30,TGTGCCCATGACAGGGCTGAAAACACTGAAGCTTTCTTT,CAHDRAENTEAFF
TRBJ2-5,-,TRBV7-8,TGTGCCAGCAGCTTAATAAGTTCTGGAGCCCAAGAGACCCAGTACTTC,CASSLISSGAQETQYF
TRBJ2-5,TRBD1,TRBV9,TGTGCCAGCAGCCCGGACAGGGGGGTCCAAGAGACCCAGTACTTC,CASSPDRGVQETQYF
TRBJ2-7,TRBD1,TRBV5-1,TGCGCCAACAGCTACCGGGACAGGGGGTCCCACGAGCAGTACTTC,CANSYRDRGSHEQYF
TRBJ2-2,-,TRBV30,TGTGCCTGGAGGTCTACCGGTACCGGGGAGCTGTTTTTT,CAWRSTGTGELFF
TRBJ1-2,TRBD1,TRBV6-1,TGTGCCAGCAGTGAACACAGGGGGCTAAACTATGGCTACACCTTC,CASSEHRGLNYGYTF
TRBJ2-1,-,TRBV5-1,TGCGCCAGCAGCTTGGGTTCGAGCGTGGGCTACAATGAGCAGTTCTTC,CASSLGSSVGYNEQFF
TRBJ1-4,-,TRBV5-1,TGCGCCAGCAGCTTGGCGTCAGGGGTCGGTGAAAAACTGTTTTTT,CASSLASGVGEKLFF
TRBJ2-5,-,TRBV6-5,TGTGCCAGCAGTTACGGAGGCAAGCAAGAGACCCAGTACTTC,CASSYGGKQETQYF
TRBJ2-7,-,TRBV1,TGCACCAGCAGCCTCATCTCGGGTTCCCTCTACGAGCAGTACTTC,CTSSLISGSLYEQYF
TRBJ2-7,TRBD2,TRBV7-2,TGTGCCAGCAGCGCGCAAGCGGGAGTCCCTACCTACGAGCAGTACTTC,CASSAQAGVPTYEQYF
TRBJ2-1,-,TRBV6-5,TGTGCCAGCAGTTACTCTAGAACGGGGAATGAGCAGTTCTTC,CASSYSRTGNEQFF
TRBJ2-3,-,TRBV4-2,TGTGCCAGCAGCCGGGACTTTAGCTCCCCGACAGATACGCAGTATTTT,CASSRDFSSPTDTQYF
TRBJ1-3,-,TRBV7-2,TGTGCCAGCTCGGGTTATCAAGGAAACACCATATATTTT,CASSGYQGNTIYF
TRBJ1-5,-,TRBV6-5,TGTGCCAGCAGACCTCTCAGGTATAGCAATCAGCCCCAGCATTTT,CASRPLRYSNQPQHF
TRBJ2-7,TRBD1,TRBV19,TGTGCCACCGCGTGGGGTGGGACAGCAGCGGACGAGCAGTACTTC,CATAWGGTAADEQYF
TRBJ2-3,-,TRBV14,TGTGCCAGCAGCGCAACAGGGCCCGGGGATACGCAGTATTTT,CASSATGPGDTQYF
TRBJ2-2,-,TRBV12-5,TGTGCTAGTGATCAAGGGGCTCCGAACACCGGGGAGCTGTTTTTT,CASDQGAPNTGELFF
TRBJ1-1,-,TRBV2,TGTGCCAGCGGCGAGGTGCGAACTGAAGCTTTCTTT,CASGEVRTEAFF
TRBJ1-5,-,TRBV18,TGTGCCAGCTCTCGAGCGGGGGGGGTAGGACCCCAGCATTTT,CASSRAGGVGPQHF
TRBJ1-5,-,TRBV27,TGTGCCAGCAGTTTAGATCAGAATACGGGGATAAGCAATCAGCCCCAGCATTTT,CASSLDQNTGISNQPQHF